Each of the 26 T cell receptor beta chains below was sequenced from the same sample in a study of cytomegalovirus exposure and HLA in healthy donors (dated by TCRdb to about 2017). The method behind the library was the immunoSEQ multiplex PCR assay. For the multiplex PCR, a mixture combining 60 forward primers for TCR Vbeta segments and 13 reverse primers for TCR Jbeta segments was used. The clones in this table, taken by TCRdb from immuneACCESS, are in-frame only. Not every clone is retained; where verified, under half of the shortfall comes from an unresolved V gene, and the cause of the rest is unknown. Recorded for this sample are 75,000 to 85,000 clones; around three quarters of them occurred a single time. The biggest ten clones account for approximately 1.1% of the sample. The source material was PBMCs. All receptors derive from a male donor in good health and CMV-seronegative.

The genes are TRBV7-2 and TRBJ2-7, with D possibly being TRBD1 (6 bases). Germline V lookup: CDR1 SGHTA, CDR2 FQGNSA. Deletions cut 0 bases from V and 2 bases from J, with 8 bases between. The CDR3 has 14 residues. CDR3 coding DNA: TGTGCCAGCAGCTTAGCGCAGGGGACCTACGAGCAGTACTTC. Its protein is CASSLAQGTYEQYF.

This chain links TRBV6-5 with TRBJ1-4, with TRBD1 as a possible D gene (6 bases). V lost 5 bases, J lost 3 bases, and 13 bases lay in between. The CDR3 spans 15 residues. Per the germline V gene, CDR1 is MNHEY and CDR2 is SVGAGI. The CDR3 DNA follows: TGTGCCAGCAGTCGTACAGGGCTGGCTAATGAAAAACTGTTTTTT. It specifies CASSRTGLANEKLFF.

V is TRBV30 and J is TRBJ1-1; 8 nucleotides line up with TRBD1. This CDR3 is built from 12 residues. V trimming: 0 bases; J trimming: 8 bases; junction bases outside the gene matches: 2. Per the germline V gene, CDR1 is GTSNPN and CDR2 is SVGIG (reference sequence). The CDR3 nucleotides are TGTGCCTGGAGTGTATCAGGGGGCGAAGCTTTCTTT. It codes for CAWSVSGGEAFF.

The V and J genes are TRBV27 and TRBJ2-3; D call uncertain. The CDR3 is 14 amino acids. Trimming removed 2 bases at V and 7 bases at J, with 13 bases between. Per the germline V gene, CDR1 is MNHEY and CDR2 is SMNVEV (reference sequence). CDR3 DNA: TGTGCCAGCAGTTTAAAGATGGGCGATTATACGCAGTATTTT. Translating gives CASSLKMGDYTQYF.

V is TRBV10-2 and J is TRBJ1-2, with TRBD1 matching over 12 bases. This CDR3 contains 17 residues. Per the germline V gene, CDR1 is WSHSY and CDR2 is SAAADI. Trimming removed 2 bases from V and 1 base from J; junction bases left unmatched: 5. The CDR3 nucleotides are TGCGCCAGCAGTGAGGGGACAGGGGGCATCGGTAACTATGGCTACACCTTC. The encoded protein is CASSEGTGGIGNYGYTF.

This chain connects TRBV6-6 to TRBJ1-5, with a possible D match to TRBD1 (6 bases). Trimming shortened V by 7 bases and J by 6 bases, and 16 bases separated the two germline ends. Germline V gene sequence: CDR1 MNHNY, CDR2 SVGAGI (reference sequence). The CDR3 is 14 residues long. CDR3 sequence (DNA): TGTGCCAGCACCACAGGAACAGGGAGTCAGCCCCAGCATTTT. As protein: CASTTGTGSQPQHF.

V gene TRBV5-6 combines with J gene TRBJ1-2; D gene ambiguous. V gave up 6 bases and J gave up 6 bases, with 12 bases separating them. The germline V gene has CDR1 SGHDT and CDR2 YYEEEE. This CDR3 contains 12 residues. In DNA form, the CDR3 reads TGTGCCAGCACGTTTGGCGGCGATGGCTACACCTTC. Translation: CASTFGGDGYTF.

The chain joins TRBV19 to TRBJ1-2; D ambiguous. In germline, CDR1 is LNHDA, CDR2 SQIVND (reference sequence). This CDR3 spans 13 amino acids. The V end was cut by 5 bases, the J end by 2 bases, with 9 bases between. The CDR3 coding sequence is TGTGCCAGTAGTCCAGCGGGGAACTATGGCTACACCTTC. Its translation: CASSPAGNYGYTF.

This sequence joins TRBV19 and TRBJ1-5; D ambiguous. The CDR3 loop spans 13 amino acids. Germline V gene lookup returns CDR1 LNHDA and CDR2 SQIVND (reference sequence). V shed 11 bases and J shed 7 bases, with 18 bases lying between them. The CDR3 DNA reads TGTGCCGCAGCGGGTTTCCCGTCCCAGCCCCAGCATTTT. Translating gives CAAAGFPSQPQHF.

The chain carries TRBV27 and TRBJ2-7; TRBD1 agrees at 8 bases. Germline CDR1 MNHEY, CDR2 SMNVEV (reference sequence). The V gene end was trimmed by 2 bases and the J gene end by 6 bases; junction bases not matched to a gene: 6. The CDR3 has 14 residues. CDR3 residues: CASSLRQGPVEQYF. CDR3 nucleotides: TGTGCCAGCAGTTTAAGACAGGGGCCGGTCGAGCAGTACTTC.

The chain joins TRBV9 to TRBJ2-7, with D hard to call. The V and J ends lost 2 bases and 0 bases respectively, with 6 bases between them. Germline V gene lookup returns CDR1 SGDLS and CDR2 YYNGEE. The CDR3 is 13 residues long. CDR3 loop: CASSVAGSYEQYF. DNA of the CDR3: TGTGCCAGCAGCGTGGCAGGCTCCTACGAGCAGTACTTC.

The chain is built from TRBV30 and TRBJ1-5; 9 bases are a match to TRBD1. The CDR3 has 15 amino acids. V lost 0 bases and J lost 5; bases outside the gene matches: 5. Germline V gene sequence: CDR1 GTSNPN, CDR2 SVGIG (reference sequence). The CDR3 here is CAWSVPGTGYQPQHF. The CDR3 coding sequence is TGTGCCTGGAGTGTACCCGGGACAGGGTATCAGCCCCAGCATTTT.

The chain joins TRBV5-6 to TRBJ1-2; 8 bases align to TRBD1. Germline V lookup: CDR1 SGHDT, CDR2 YYEEEE. The V segment lost 0 bases and the J segment 5 bases; nucleotides outside the gene matches: 12. The CDR3 is made up of 17 amino acids. The chain's CDR3 is CASSLAQLEDREYGYTF. Here the CDR3 DNA reads TGTGCCAGCAGCTTGGCCCAACTCGAGGACAGGGAATATGGCTACACCTTC.

The chain carries TRBV5-4 and TRBJ2-7, with 7 bases identical to TRBD1. CDR3 length equals 15 residues. V was pared by 3 bases and J by 0 bases, with 6 bases of the junction left unmatched. The germline V gene encodes CDR1 SGHNT and CDR2 YYREEE (reference sequence). This CDR3 reads CASSSARGSSYEQYF. CDR3 sequence (DNA): TGTGCCAGCAGCTCCGCCAGGGGGAGCTCCTACGAGCAGTACTTC.

The J gene is TRBJ1-5, the V gene TRBV6-1, with 8 bases aligning to TRBD1. Germline CDR1 MNHNS, CDR2 SASEGT. The V and J ends lost 3 bases and 4 bases, in that order; junction bases with no gene match: 11. There are 17 residues in the CDR3. The DNA of the CDR3 is TGTGCCAGCAGTGAGATCCAGGGGGCGCAGGGGAATCAGCCCCAGCATTTT. It translates to CASSEIQGAQGNQPQHF.

CDR3 sequence (DNA): TGTGCCAGTTTACAGCCTTACACTGAAGCTTTCTTT. Its translation is CASLQPYTEAFF. The chain joins TRBV19 to TRBJ1-1; unclear D gene. Germline V CDR1 and CDR2: LNHDA, SQIVND (reference sequence). Trimming pared 8 bases from V and 3 bases from J, leaving 10 bases between. This CDR3 region has 12 residues.

The chain joins TRBV5-1 to TRBJ2-2; no firm D call. In germline, CDR1 is SGHRS, CDR2 YFSETQ. The length of the CDR3 is 16 residues. V was pared by 1 base and J by 2 bases, with 12 bases between. The CDR3 sequence is CASSLSSSTNTGELFF. The CDR3 nucleotides read TGCGCCAGCAGCTTGTCGTCTAGTACTAACACCGGGGAGCTGTTTTTT.

CDR3: CASSHRLGAEEQYF. CDR3 nucleotides: TGCGCCAGCAGCCACCGACTAGGGGCGGAGGAGCAGTACTTC. This chain links TRBV4-3 with TRBJ2-7, with D perhaps matching TRBD2 (6 bases). The CDR3 covers 14 residues. From germline, CDR1 is LGHNA and CDR2 YSLEER. Between the trimmed V and J ends, which lost 3 bases and 7 bases, there was a span of 16 bases.

V is TRBV6-5 and J is TRBJ1-1; D is ambiguous. The CDR3 covers 12 residues. CDR1 is MNHEY, CDR2 SVGAGI, per germline. The V and J ends lost 7 bases and 4 bases respectively, with 10 bases between them. CDR3 nucleotide sequence: TGTGCCAGCATGCAGTATCCCACTGAAGCTTTCTTT. Its protein is CASMQYPTEAFF.

The chain links TRBV6-5 to TRBJ2-1, with D unclear. The CDR3 totals 13 residues. From germline, CDR1 is MNHEY and CDR2 SVGAGI. The V and J ends lost 0 bases and 4 bases respectively, with 4 bases between them. DNA for the CDR3: TGTGCCAGCAGTTACTCAGCGTACAATGAGCAGTTCTTC. Translating it yields CASSYSAYNEQFF.

This clone was recorded a few times. This sequence joins TRBV2 and TRBJ2-5, with TRBD2 identical over 9 bases. V lost 8 bases to trimming and J lost 2 bases; unmatched junction nucleotides: 15. CDR1 is SNHLY, CDR2 FYNNEI, per germline. This CDR3 has 17 amino acids. The CDR3 DNA is TGTGCCAGCTCTCCCGACTATAGCGGGAGAGGTCAAGAGACCCAGTACTTC. Its protein is CASSPDYSGRGQETQYF.

This rearrangement joins TRBV18 to TRBJ1-4; TRBD1 agrees at 11 bases. Trimming removed 3 bases from V and 4 bases from J; junction bases left unmatched: 1. The CDR3 has 15 amino acids. Germline lookup yields CDR1 KGHSH and CDR2 LQKENI. CDR3 residues: CASSPGTGGNEKLFF. For the CDR3, the DNA is TGTGCCAGCTCACCCGGGACAGGGGGTAATGAAAAACTGTTTTTT.

This clone was counted only a few times. V and J are TRBV11-3 and TRBJ2-7; possibly TRBD2 for D (5 bases). This CDR3 contains 12 residues. Looked up from germline, CDR1 is SGHNT and CDR2 is YENEEA. With 5 bases removed from V and 7 bases from J, the gap between germline ends came to 12 bases. The CDR3 reads CASSEDGVEQYF. DNA for the CDR3: TGTGCCAGCAGCGAAGACGGGGTAGAGCAGTACTTC. The variable domain in full, with the rest retrieved from reference TRBV11-3 and TRBJ2-7, is EAGVVQSPRYKIIEKKQPVAFWCNPISGHNTLYWYLQNLGQGPELLIRYENEEAVDDSQLPKDRFSAERLKGVDSTLKIQPAELGDSAVYLCASSEDGVEQYFGPGTRLTVT.

The J gene is TRBJ1-6, the V gene TRBV5-1; no reliable D call. The germline gives CDR1 SGHRS, CDR2 YFSETQ. The CDR3 has 14 amino acids. Trimming left V 4 bases short and J 8 bases short, with 13 bases between. CDR3 nucleotides: TGCGCCAGCAGCAGGAGCGGGGTACATTCACCCCTCCACTTT. Translated, it gives CASSRSGVHSPLHF.

The V gene is TRBV18, the J gene TRBJ1-1; D uncertain. The length of the CDR3 is 14 residues. V was pared by 3 bases and J by 6 bases, with 14 bases between. CDR1 is KGHSH, CDR2 LQKENI, per germline. DNA for the CDR3: TGTGCCAGCTCACCTTACGACCTGGGCTCTGAAGCTTTCTTT. Protein product: CASSPYDLGSEAFF.

J is TRBJ2-5 and V is TRBV11-3; TRBD2 matches 11 bases. The CDR3 length is 17 residues. CDR1 SGHNT and CDR2 YENEEA come from the germline V gene. After removal of 4 bases from V and 2 bases from J, the junction contained 9 bases not matched to a gene. In nucleotides, the CDR3 is TGTGCCAGCAGCTCTTCACCAGGACTAGCGGGTCAAGAGACCCAGTACTTC. Its translation: CASSSSPGLAGQETQYF.